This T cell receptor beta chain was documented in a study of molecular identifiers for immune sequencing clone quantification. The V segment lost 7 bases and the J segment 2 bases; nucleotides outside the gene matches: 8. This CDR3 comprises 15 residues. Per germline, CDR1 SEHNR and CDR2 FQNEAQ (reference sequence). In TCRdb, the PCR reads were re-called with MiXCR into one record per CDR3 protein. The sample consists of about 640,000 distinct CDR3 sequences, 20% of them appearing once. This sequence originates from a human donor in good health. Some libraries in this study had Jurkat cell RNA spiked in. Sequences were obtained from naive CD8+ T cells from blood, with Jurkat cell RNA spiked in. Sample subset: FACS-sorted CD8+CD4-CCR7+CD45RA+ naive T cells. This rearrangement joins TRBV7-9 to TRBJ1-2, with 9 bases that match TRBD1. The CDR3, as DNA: TGTGCCAGCATGGGACAGGGAAAGGAAAACTATGGCTACACCTTC. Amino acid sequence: CASMGQGKENYGYTF.